A single sample gave rise to the 11 T cell receptor beta chains below, sequenced in a study of blood T cell repertoires in COVID-19. This table comes from immunoSEQ multiplex PCR, and its TCRdb copy is limited to in-frame clones, with some not included. The sample shows fewer than 350,000 clones, 85% of them seen only once. Sequenced: PBMCs or T cells enriched from blood (not recorded which). The receptors were sampled from a woman aged 45-59 years who had recovered from COVID-19.

The chain carries TRBV6-6 and TRBJ2-1; a weak D match, TRBD1 (5 bases). V was clipped by 4 bases and J by 2 bases, with 12 bases between them. The length of the CDR3 is 15 residues. The germline CDR1 and CDR2 sequences are MNHNY and SVGAGI (reference sequence). In nucleotides, the CDR3 is TGTGCCAGCAGTTCGACAGAAAGTACCTACAATGAGCAGTTCTTC. Encoded protein: CASSSTESTYNEQFF.

The gene calls are TRBV2 and TRBJ2-7; D may be TRBD1 (6 bases). The CDR3 is 14 amino acids. Germline V CDR1 and CDR2: SNHLY, FYNNEI. V dropped 5 bases and J dropped 3 bases, with 14 bases sitting between them. DNA of the CDR3: TGTGCCAGCAGTCGCAGGGGACATAACTACGAGCAGTACTTC. Its protein product is CASSRRGHNYEQYF.

The V and J genes are TRBV9 and TRBJ1-1; a possible D gene is TRBD1 (6 bases). V lost 3 bases to trimming and J lost 5 bases, with 29 bases between them. The CDR3 contains 19 residues. Germline CDR1 reads SGDLS; CDR2 reads YYNGEE. The CDR3 loop is CASSEVNKISWGQGTEAFF. The CDR3 region has the DNA TGTGCCAGCAGCGAGGTAAATAAGATATCCTGGGGCCAGGGGACTGAAGCTTTCTTT.

The chain links TRBV2 to TRBJ1-6, with 7 bases lining up with TRBD1. The CDR3 is made up of 15 amino acids. The germline V gene encodes CDR1 SNHLY and CDR2 FYNNEI. The V gene end was trimmed by 8 bases and the J gene end by 5 bases; junction bases not matched to a gene: 9. The CDR3 sequence: CASETQGVNNSPLHF. As DNA, the CDR3 is TGTGCCAGCGAAACGCAGGGGGTAAATAATTCACCCCTCCACTTT.

The V gene is TRBV7-2, the J gene TRBJ2-1; 12 bases line up with TRBD2. The germline gives CDR1 SGHTA, CDR2 FQGNSA. The CDR3 loop spans 15 amino acids. J was trimmed by 10 bases and V by 8 bases; bases with no gene match: 12. This CDR3 is CASATGLAGHFEQFF. DNA of the CDR3: TGTGCCAGCGCAACCGGACTAGCGGGGCATTTCGAGCAGTTCTTC.

The genes are TRBV3-1 (or the pseudogene TRBV3-2) and TRBJ2-7; tentative D call: TRBD2 (5 bases). CDR3 length: 16 amino acids. Germline CDR1 is LGHDT and CDR2 is YNNKEL (reference sequence). V dropped 0 bases and J dropped 0 bases, with 12 bases sitting between them. CDR3 bases: TGTGCCAGCAGCCAAGAAGAACTAGGGCTCTCCTACGAGCAGTACTTC. It codes for CASSQEELGLSYEQYF.

The rearrangement uses TRBV6-5 and TRBJ2-5; tentatively, D is TRBD1 (6 bases). Trimming pared 6 bases from V and 8 bases from J, leaving 16 bases between. Germline CDR1 MNHEY, CDR2 SVGAGI. The CDR3 spans 13 residues. Here the CDR3 DNA reads TGTGCCAGCAGCCATGGGGGCCAGCGAACCCAGTACTTC. As protein: CASSHGGQRTQYF.

Notes on this clone: The same CDR3 also results from other DNA sequences found in this sample. The rearrangement uses TRBV19 and TRBJ1-1; 10 bases are a match to TRBD1. CDR3 length: 13 residues. Unmatched junction bases numbered 3, after V lost 6 bases and J lost 5 bases. From germline, CDR1 is LNHDA and CDR2 SQIVND (reference sequence). This chain's CDR3 is CASSLDRGTEAFF. CDR3 bases: TGTGCCAGTAGCTTGGACAGGGGGACTGAAGCTTTCTTT.

The rearrangement joins TRBV6-5 to TRBJ2-7, with D perhaps matching TRBD2 (6 bases). Germline lookup yields CDR1 MNHEY and CDR2 SVGAGI. The CDR3 extends over 15 amino acids. V lost 7 bases, J lost 4 bases, and 20 bases lay in between. Here the CDR3 reads CASMDFGGTNYEQYF. The DNA for the CDR3 is TGTGCCAGCATGGATTTTGGGGGGACGAATTACGAGCAGTACTTC.

The count of this clone is one. CDR3: CASSPEATSGNTIYF. The CDR3 nucleotides read TGTGCCAGCAGCCCCGAGGCGACCTCTGGAAACACCATATATTTT. The chain couples TRBV3-1 (or the pseudogene TRBV3-2) to TRBJ1-3; D not certain. Germline V lookup: CDR1 LGHDT, CDR2 YNNKEL (reference sequence). V was pared by 4 bases and J by 0 bases, with 10 bases between. The CDR3 runs to 15 residues.

V is TRBV9 and J is TRBJ2-1; D is perhaps TRBD2 (7 bases). This CDR3 is built from 14 residues. The germline V gene has CDR1 SGDLS and CDR2 YYNGEE. V was shortened by 0 bases and J by 10 bases, with 14 bases between the two germline ends. CDR3 sequence reads: CASSVELGGAEQFF. Written as DNA, the CDR3 is TGTGCCAGCAGCGTAGAGCTGGGGGGGGCCGAGCAGTTCTTC. The variable domain in full, with the rest retrieved from reference TRBV9 and TRBJ2-1, is DSGVTQTPKHLITATGQRVTLRCSPRSGDLSVYWYQQSLDQGLQFLIQYYNGEERAKGNILERFSAQQFPDLHSELNLSSLELGDSALYFCASSVELGGAEQFFGPGTRLTVL.